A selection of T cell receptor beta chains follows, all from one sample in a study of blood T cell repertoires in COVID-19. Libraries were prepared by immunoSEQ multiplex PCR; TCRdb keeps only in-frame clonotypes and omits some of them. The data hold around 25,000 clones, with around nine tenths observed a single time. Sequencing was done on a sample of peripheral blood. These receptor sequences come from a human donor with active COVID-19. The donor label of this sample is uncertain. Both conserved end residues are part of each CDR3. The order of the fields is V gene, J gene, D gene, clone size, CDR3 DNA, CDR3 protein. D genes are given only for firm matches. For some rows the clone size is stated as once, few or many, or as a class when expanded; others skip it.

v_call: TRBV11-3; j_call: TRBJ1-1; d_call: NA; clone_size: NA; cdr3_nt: TGTGCCAGCAGCTTGGGACTAAGGACCTCGAACACTGAAGCTTTCTTT; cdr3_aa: CASSLGLRTSNTEAFF
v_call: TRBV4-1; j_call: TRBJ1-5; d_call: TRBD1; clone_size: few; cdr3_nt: TGCGCCAGCAGCCTTCAGCCCGGGACAGGGGGCTCTCAGCCCCAGCATTTT; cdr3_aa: CASSLQPGTGGSQPQHF
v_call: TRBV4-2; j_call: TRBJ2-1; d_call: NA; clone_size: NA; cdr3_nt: TGTGCCAGCAGTCATAGGACAGAGCAGTTCTTC; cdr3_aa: CASSHRTEQFF
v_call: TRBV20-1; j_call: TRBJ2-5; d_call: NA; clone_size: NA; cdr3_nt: TGCAGTGCTGTCGCGCAAGAGACCCAGTACTTC; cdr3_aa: CSAVAQETQYF
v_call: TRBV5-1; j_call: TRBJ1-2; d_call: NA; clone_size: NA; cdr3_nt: TGCGCCAGCAGCTCACTGGATGGACAGACTTATGGCTACACCTTC; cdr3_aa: CASSSLDGQTYGYTF
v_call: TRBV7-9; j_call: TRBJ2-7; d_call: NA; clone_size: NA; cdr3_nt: TGTGCCAGCAGCGGAGGGGGCAGGGACCACGAGCAGTACTTC; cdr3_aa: CASSGGGRDHEQYF
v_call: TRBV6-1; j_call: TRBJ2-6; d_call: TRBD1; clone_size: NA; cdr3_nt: TGTGCCAGCAGTGAAGTCCAGGGGGCGAGCTCTGGGGCCAACGTCCTGACTTTC; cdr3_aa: CASSEVQGASSGANVLTF
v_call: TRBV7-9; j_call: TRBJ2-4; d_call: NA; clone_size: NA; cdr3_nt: TGTGCCAGCAGCCCCCGGGTAAACATTCAGTACTTC; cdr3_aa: CASSPRVNIQYF
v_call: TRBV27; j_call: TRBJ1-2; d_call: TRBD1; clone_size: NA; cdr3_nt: TGTGCCAGCAGTTTCCTACAGGGGCACGGCTACACCTTC; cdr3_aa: CASSFLQGHGYTF
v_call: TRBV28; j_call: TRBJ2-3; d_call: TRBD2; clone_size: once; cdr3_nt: TGTGCCAGCAGTTTATGGAAGGGGACTAGCGCCACAGATACGCAGTATTTT; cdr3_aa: CASSLWKGTSATDTQYF
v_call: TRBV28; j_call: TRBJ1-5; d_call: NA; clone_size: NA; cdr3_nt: TGTGCCAGTAGCGATAGCAATCAGCCCCAGCATTTT; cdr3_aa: CASSDSNQPQHF
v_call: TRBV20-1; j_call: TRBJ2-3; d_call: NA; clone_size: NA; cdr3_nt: TGCAGTGCTAGTCGGGGGGATACGCAGTATTTT; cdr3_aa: CSASRGDTQYF
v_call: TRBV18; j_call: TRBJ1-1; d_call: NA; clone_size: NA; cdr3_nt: TGTGCCAGCTCAAGACAGGACACTGAAGCTTTCTTT; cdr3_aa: CASSRQDTEAFF
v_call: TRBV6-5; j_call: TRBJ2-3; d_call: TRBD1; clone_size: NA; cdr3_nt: TGTGCCAGCAGTTCCGGGACAGGCACAGATACGCAGTATTTT; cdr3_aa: CASSSGTGTDTQYF
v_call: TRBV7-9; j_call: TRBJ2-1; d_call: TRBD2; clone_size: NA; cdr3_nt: TGTGCCAGCAGCCCCATGGGAGGGAGGGCCTTCTACAATGAGCAGTTCTTC; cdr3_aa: CASSPMGGRAFYNEQFF
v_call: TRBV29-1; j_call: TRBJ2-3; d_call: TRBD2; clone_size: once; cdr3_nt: TGCAGCGGCGCACCCTCTAGCGGGAGGACAGATACGCAGTATTTT; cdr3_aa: CSGAPSSGRTDTQYF
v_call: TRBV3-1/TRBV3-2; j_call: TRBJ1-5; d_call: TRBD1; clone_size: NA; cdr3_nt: TGTGCCAGCAGCCAAGCCCGGACAGGGTCATCACCCCAGCATTTT; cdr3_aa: CASSQARTGSSPQHF
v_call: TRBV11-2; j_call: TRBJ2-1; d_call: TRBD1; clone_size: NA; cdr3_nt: TGTGCCAGCAGCTGGGCAGGGGGTCGGCACAATGAGCAGTTCTTC; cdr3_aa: CASSWAGGRHNEQFF
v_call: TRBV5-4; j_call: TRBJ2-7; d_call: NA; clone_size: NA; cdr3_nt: TGTGCCAGCAGTAAACCGGGACTCAGCTCCTACGAGCAGTACTTC; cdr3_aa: CASSKPGLSSYEQYF
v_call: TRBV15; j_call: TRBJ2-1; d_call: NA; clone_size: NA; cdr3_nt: TGTGCCACCAGCAGAGATTATAACAGAAACAATGAGCAGTTCTTC; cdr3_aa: CATSRDYNRNNEQFF
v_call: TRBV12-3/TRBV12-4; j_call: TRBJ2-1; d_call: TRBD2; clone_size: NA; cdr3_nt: TGTGCCAGCGGAAGCGGGAGTTTTAAGTTCTTC; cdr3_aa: CASGSGSFKFF
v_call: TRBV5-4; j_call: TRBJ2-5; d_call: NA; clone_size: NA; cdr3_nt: TGTGCCAGCAGCTCCCCGGGACTGGAAGAGACCCAGTACTTC; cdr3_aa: CASSSPGLEETQYF
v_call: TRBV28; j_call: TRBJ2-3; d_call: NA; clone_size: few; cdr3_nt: TGTGCCAGCAGGCCACAGGAGGGTACGCAGTATTTT; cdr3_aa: CASRPQEGTQYF
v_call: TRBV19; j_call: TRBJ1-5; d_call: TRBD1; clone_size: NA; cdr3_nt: TGTGCCAGTAGTATAAGGACAGGGGAGCAGCCCCAGCATTTT; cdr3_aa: CASSIRTGEQPQHF
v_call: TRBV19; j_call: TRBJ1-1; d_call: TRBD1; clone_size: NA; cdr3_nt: TGTGCCAGTAGCGCCGGGACAGGGAACACTGAAGCTTTCTTT; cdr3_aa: CASSAGTGNTEAFF
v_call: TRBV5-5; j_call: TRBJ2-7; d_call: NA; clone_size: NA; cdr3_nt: TGTGCCAGCAGCGTCCAGGGTCCGGGCGAGCAGTACTTC; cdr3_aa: CASSVQGPGEQYF
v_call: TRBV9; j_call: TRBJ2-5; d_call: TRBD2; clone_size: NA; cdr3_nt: TGTGCCAGCAGCAAGACGGACTCGGGCGGGGGATTATTCGAGACCCAGTACTTC; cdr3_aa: CASSKTDSGGGLFETQYF
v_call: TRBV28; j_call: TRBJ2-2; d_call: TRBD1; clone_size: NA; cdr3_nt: TGTGCCAGCAGGATACAGGGGAAGAACACCGGGGAGCTGTTTTTT; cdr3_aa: CASRIQGKNTGELFF
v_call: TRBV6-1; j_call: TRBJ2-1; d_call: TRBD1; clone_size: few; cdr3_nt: TGTGCCAGCAGTGAAGCGCCAGGGGGCCTGGGATACAATGAGCAGTTCTTC; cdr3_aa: CASSEAPGGLGYNEQFF
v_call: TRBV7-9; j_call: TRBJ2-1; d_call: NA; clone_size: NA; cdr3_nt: TGTGCCAGCAGCGAAACAGGGACGGGGAATGAGCAGTTCTTC; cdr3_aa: CASSETGTGNEQFF
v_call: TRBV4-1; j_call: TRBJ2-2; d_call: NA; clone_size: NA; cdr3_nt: TGCGCCAGCAGCCAAGATCGGGCGGGGTCCGGGGAGCTGTTTTTT; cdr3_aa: CASSQDRAGSGELFF
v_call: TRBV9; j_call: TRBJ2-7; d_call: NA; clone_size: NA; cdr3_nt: TGTGCCAGCAGCGTAGGCGAGGGCAGTTTTAGCGAGCAGTACTTC; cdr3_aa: CASSVGEGSFSEQYF
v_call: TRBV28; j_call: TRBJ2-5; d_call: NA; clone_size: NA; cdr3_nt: TGTGCCAGCAGTTCGAATACCCAAACGGACGGGGGAGAGACCCAGTACTTC; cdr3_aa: CASSSNTQTDGGETQYF
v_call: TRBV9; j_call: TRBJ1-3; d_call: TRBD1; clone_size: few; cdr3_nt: TGTGCCAGCAGCGTCGGACAGGGAGCAGGAAACACCATATATTTT; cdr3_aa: CASSVGQGAGNTIYF
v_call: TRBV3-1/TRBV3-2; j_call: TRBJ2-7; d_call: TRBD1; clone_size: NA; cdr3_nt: TGTGCCAGCAGCCGTGAGGGACAGGGGTTCGGCGAGCAGTACTTC; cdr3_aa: CASSREGQGFGEQYF
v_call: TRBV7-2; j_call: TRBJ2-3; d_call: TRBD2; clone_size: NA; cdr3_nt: TGTGCCAGCAGCTTAGATGCTAGCGGGAGTTTCACAGATACGCAGTATTTT; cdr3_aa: CASSLDASGSFTDTQYF
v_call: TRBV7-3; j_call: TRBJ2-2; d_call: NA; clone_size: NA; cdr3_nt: TGTGCCAGCAGCTTAATACACGGACAGATAGTTGCCGGGGAGCTGTTTTTT; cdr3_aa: CASSLIHGQIVAGELFF
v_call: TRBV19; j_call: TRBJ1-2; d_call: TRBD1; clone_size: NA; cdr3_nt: TGTGCCAGTGCCGCAGGATTCTGGGGACAGGCGGACTATGGCTACACCTTC; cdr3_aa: CASAAGFWGQADYGYTF
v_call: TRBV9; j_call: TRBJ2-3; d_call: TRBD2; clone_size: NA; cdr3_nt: TGTGCCAGCAGCTTCCAGCGGGACGTCTCAGATACGCAGTATTTT; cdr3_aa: CASSFQRDVSDTQYF
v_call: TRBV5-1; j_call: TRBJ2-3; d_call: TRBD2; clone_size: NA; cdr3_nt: TGCGCCAGCAGCCTCCGGACTAGCGGGAGTCCAGATACGCAGTATTTT; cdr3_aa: CASSLRTSGSPDTQYF
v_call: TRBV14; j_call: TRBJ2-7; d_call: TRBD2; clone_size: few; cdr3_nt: TGTGCCAGCAGCCGGGGGGGAGCCTACGAGCAGTACTTC; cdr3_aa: CASSRGGAYEQYF
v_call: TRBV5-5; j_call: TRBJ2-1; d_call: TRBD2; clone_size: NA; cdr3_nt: TGTGCCAGCAGGCTGACTAGCTCCAATGAGCAGTTCTTC; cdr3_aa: CASRLTSSNEQFF
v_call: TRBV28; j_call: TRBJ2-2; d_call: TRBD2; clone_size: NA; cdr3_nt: TGTGCCAGCAGCACCCCGGGACTAGGGACCGGGGAGCTGTTTTTT; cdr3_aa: CASSTPGLGTGELFF
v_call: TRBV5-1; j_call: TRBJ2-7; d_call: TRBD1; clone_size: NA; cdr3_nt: TGCGCCAGCAGCTCGACAGGGCGATACGAGCAGTACTTC; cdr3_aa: CASSSTGRYEQYF
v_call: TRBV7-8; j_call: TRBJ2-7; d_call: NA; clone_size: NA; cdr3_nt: TGTGCCAGCAGCCCCGGGGGATACGAGCAGTACTTC; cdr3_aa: CASSPGGYEQYF
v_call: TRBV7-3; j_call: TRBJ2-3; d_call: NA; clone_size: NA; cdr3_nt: TGTGCCAGCAGCTTATCTGCTCCCTCGGGAGATACGCAGTATTTT; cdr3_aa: CASSLSAPSGDTQYF
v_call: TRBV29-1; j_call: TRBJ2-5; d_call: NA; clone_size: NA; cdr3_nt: TGCAGCGGGGGGGACCGAGGGGAGACCCAGTACTTC; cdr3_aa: CSGGDRGETQYF
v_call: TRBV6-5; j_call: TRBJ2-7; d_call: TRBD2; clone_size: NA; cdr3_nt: TGTGCCAGTCTCCTTGGACTAGGGTCCTACGAGCAGTACTTC; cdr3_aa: CASLLGLGSYEQYF
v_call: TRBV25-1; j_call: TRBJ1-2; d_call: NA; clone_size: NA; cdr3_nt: TGTGCCAGCAGTTTCATGACGGGGGAATTGTCGGATGGCTACACCTTC; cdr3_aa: CASSFMTGELSDGYTF
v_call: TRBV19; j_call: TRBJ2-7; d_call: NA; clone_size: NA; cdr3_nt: TGTGCCAGTAGTACCGTCGACAGGATCTACGAGCAGTACTTC; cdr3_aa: CASSTVDRIYEQYF
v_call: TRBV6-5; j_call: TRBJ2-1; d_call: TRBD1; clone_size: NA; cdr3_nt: TGTGCCAGCAGTTTCGAATACAGGGGCGCCAATGAGCAGTTCTTC; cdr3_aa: CASSFEYRGANEQFF
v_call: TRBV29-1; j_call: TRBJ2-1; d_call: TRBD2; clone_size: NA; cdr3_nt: TGCAGCGTTGAAGATCGAGCGGGAGGGCCTGTTGAGCAGTTCTTC; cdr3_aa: CSVEDRAGGPVEQFF
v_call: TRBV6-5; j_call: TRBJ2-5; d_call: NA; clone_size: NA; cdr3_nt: TGTGCCAGCGGGAGGCTCAGCGGGGAGACCCAGTACTTC; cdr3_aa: CASGRLSGETQYF